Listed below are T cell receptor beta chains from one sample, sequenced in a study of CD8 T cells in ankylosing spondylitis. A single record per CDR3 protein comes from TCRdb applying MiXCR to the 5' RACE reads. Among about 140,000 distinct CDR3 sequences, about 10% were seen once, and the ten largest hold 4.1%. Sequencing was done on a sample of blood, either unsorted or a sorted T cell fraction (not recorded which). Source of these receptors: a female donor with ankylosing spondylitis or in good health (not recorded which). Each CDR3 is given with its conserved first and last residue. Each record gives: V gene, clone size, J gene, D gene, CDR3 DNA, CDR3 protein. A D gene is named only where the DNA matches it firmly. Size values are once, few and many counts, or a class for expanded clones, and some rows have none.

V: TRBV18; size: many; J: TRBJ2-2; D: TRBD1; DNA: TGTGCCAGCTCATCCGGGACAGGGCACACCGGGGAGCTGTTTTTT; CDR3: CASSSGTGHTGELFF
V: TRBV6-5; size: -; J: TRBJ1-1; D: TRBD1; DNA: TGTGCCAGCAGTTACTCGAACAGGGGGCCAACTGAAGCTTTCTTT; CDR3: CASSYSNRGPTEAFF
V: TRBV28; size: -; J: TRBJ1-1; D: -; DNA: TGTGCCAGCAGTTTGGACGGTTTCAACACTGAAGCTTTCTTT; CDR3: CASSLDGFNTEAFF
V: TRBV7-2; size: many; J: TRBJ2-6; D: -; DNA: TGTGCCAGCAGCTTAGACTTATTGGGGGCCAACGTCCTGACTTTC; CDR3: CASSLDLLGANVLTF
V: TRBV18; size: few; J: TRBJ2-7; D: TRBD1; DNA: TGTGCCAGCTCATTTCGGGACAGGGATCCCTACGAGCAGTACTTC; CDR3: CASSFRDRDPYEQYF
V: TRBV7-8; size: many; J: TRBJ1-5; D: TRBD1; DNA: TGTGCCAGCAGCTGGACAGGGGGATCTCAGCCCCAGCATTTT; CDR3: CASSWTGGSQPQHF
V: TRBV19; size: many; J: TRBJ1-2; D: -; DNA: TGTGCCAGTACCACAGACCGGGTGGATGGCTACACCTTC; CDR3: CASTTDRVDGYTF
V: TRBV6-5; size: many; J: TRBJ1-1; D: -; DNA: TGTGCCAGCAGTTTTCGAGGGGGGAACACTGAAGCTTTCTTT; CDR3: CASSFRGGNTEAFF
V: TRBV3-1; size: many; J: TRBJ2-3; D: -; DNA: TGTGCCAGCAGCCAAGTAGGAACAGATACGCAGTATTTT; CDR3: CASSQVGTDTQYF
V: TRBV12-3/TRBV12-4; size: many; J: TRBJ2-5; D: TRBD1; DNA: TGTGCCAGCAGAGACAGGGCTGGGTCCCAAGAGACCCAGTACTTC; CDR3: CASRDRAGSQETQYF
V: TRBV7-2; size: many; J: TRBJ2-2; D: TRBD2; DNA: TGTGCCAGCAGCTCCCTAGCGGGAGGGCCCTCCGGGGAGCTGTTTTTT; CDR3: CASSSLAGGPSGELFF
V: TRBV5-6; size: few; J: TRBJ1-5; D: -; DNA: TGTGCCAGCAGCTTGTGGGGGGCGGTTCAGCCCCAGCATTTT; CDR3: CASSLWGAVQPQHF
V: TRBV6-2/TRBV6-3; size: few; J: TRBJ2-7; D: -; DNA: TGTGCCAGCAGTTACCCCGGACGAACCTACGAGCAGTACTTC; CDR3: CASSYPGRTYEQYF
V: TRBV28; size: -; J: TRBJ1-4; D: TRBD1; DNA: TGTGCCAGTACCCTCGGGACAGGGGTTGAAAAACTGTTTTTT; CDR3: CASTLGTGVEKLFF
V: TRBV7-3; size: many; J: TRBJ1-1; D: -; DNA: TGTGCCAGCAGCCAACGCAGGGACACTGAAGCTTTCTTT; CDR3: CASSQRRDTEAFF
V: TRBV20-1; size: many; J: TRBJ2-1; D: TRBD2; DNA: TGCAGTGCTCCAGATGCCGGGACTAGCAGCGATGAGCAGTTCTTC; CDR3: CSAPDAGTSSDEQFF
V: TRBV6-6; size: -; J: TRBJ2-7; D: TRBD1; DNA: TGTGCCAGCAGTGCCCACCAGGGACAGGGAACCTACGAGCAGTACTTC; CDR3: CASSAHQGQGTYEQYF
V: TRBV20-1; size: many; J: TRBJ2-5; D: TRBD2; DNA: TGCAGTGCCAGAGGACTAGACGAGACCCAGTACTTC; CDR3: CSARGLDETQYF
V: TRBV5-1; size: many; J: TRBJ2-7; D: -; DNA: TGCGCCAGCAGCTTGGCTCCGGGGGCGGTCTACGAGCAGTACTTC; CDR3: CASSLAPGAVYEQYF
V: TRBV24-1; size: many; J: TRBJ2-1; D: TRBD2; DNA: TGTGCCACCAGTGATCGGACTAGCGGGAGACCCAATGAGCAGTTCTTC; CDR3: CATSDRTSGRPNEQFF
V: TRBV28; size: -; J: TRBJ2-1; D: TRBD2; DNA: TGTGCCAGCAGTTTATCCGGCGGGGGGTACAATGAGCAGTTCTTC; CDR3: CASSLSGGGYNEQFF
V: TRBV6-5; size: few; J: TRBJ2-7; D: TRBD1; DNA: TGTGCCAGCAGTTACCAGGACAGGGGTGGCCACGAGCAGTACTTC; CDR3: CASSYQDRGGHEQYF
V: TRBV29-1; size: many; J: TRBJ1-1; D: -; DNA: TGCAGCGTTGTATCCCGGATGAACACTGAAGCTTTCTTT; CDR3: CSVVSRMNTEAFF
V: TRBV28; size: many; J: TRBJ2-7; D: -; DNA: TGTGCCAGCAGTTTGAGTACCCCCCATTACGAGCAGTACTTC; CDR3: CASSLSTPHYEQYF
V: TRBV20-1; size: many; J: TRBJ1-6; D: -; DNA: TGCAGTGCTAGAGATACTGGGGGATCACCCCTCCACTTT; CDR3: CSARDTGGSPLHF
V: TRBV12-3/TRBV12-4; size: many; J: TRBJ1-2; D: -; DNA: TGTGCCAGCAGCCTTAGGCGGGGATCTAACTATGGCTACACCTTC; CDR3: CASSLRRGSNYGYTF
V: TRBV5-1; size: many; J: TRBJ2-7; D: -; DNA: TGCGCCAGCAGCTTCAGGGAATCCTACGAGCAGTACTTC; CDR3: CASSFRESYEQYF
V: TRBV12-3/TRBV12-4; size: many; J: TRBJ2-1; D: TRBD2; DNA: TGTGCCAGCAGTTTTAGCGGGATCGCCTACAATGAGCAGTTCTTC; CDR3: CASSFSGIAYNEQFF
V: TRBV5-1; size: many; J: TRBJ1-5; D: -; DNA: TGCGCCAGCAGCTTGGAGGGACATTTAAACCAGCCCCAGCATTTT; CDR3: CASSLEGHLNQPQHF
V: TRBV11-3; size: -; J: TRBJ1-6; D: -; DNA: TGTGCCAGCAGCTTAAGAAGTGACAGTCAGACTTCACCCCTCCACTTT; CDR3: CASSLRSDSQTSPLHF
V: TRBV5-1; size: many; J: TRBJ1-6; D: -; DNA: TGCGCCAGCAGCTTGTCAGGCCAGGGGAATTCACCCCTCCACTTT; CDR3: CASSLSGQGNSPLHF
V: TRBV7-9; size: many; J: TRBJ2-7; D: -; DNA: TGTGCCAGCAGCTTCGGCGGATTCTCCTACGAGCAGTACTTC; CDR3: CASSFGGFSYEQYF
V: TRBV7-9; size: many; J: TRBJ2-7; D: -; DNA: TGTGCCAGCAGCTTAGACAGGGTGAACGAGCAGTACTTC; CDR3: CASSLDRVNEQYF
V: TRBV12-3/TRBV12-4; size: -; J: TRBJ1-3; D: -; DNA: TGTGCTAGTTCCGGACCCTACGGGAACACCATATATTTT; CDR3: CASSGPYGNTIYF
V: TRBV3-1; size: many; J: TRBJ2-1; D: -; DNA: TGTGCCAGCAGCCAAGGGGGGGCCTACAATGAGCAGTTCTTC; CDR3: CASSQGGAYNEQFF
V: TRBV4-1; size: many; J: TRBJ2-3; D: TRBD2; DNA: TGCGCCAGCAGCCAAGATCGAGCGGGGGGACGCACAGATACGCAGTATTTT; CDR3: CASSQDRAGGRTDTQYF
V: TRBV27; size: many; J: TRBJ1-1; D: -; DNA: TGTGCCAGCAGTCCAACCGGATATTCAACGACCGACCACCGGAACACTGAAGCTTTCTTT; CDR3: CASSPTGYSTTDHRNTEAFF